The entry below describes one T cell receptor beta chain. The target of this receptor is not known. Per-base qualities were not stored, and no clone one base away is much larger. Whole blood was collected in K2EDTA tubes by collaborating institutions according to the institutions' own protocols. For TCRbeta analysis, collaborators shipped samples as frozen whole blood, isolated PBMCs, or DNA extracted from either of those sample types. The CDR1 and CDR2 encoded by the germline V gene are MDHEN and SYDVKM. The V end gives up 3 bases and the J end 2 bases, leaving 4 bases in the junction not matched to a gene. The CDR3 measures 15 amino acids from cysteine to phenylalanine. Only the CDR3 portion is preserved as DNA: 45 bases, with reading frame beginning at the first base. TCRbeta CDR3 regions were amplified from genomic DNA by means of the immunoSEQ Assay, a bias-controlled multiplex PCR. For the original study's pipeline: Within the assay, amplification of reference gene primers was used to estimate how many nucleated cells each sample contained. Sequence reads were collapsed and filtered to measure the absolute abundance of every unique TCRbeta CDR3 rearrangement. For each sample, productive Simpson clonality was calculated as the square root of Simpson's diversity index across productive rearrangements. Imported from immuneACCESS, the table was reduced by TCRdb to in-frame sequences with V and J called. These copies leave out some clones; in studies compared against another copy, an unresolved V gene accounts for under half, and the cause of the remainder is not known. The DNA was the basis for D and trimming; V, J and clone size are from that table. In all, the sample holds 150,000 to 200,000 clones, and 79% of those were seen once. The ten largest clonotypes hold around 15% of the sample.

This entry comes from a study of blood T cell repertoires in COVID-19 (dated by TCRdb to the early 2020s). At the level of the whole study: Samples covering the acute and convalescent phases of COVID-19 were provided by collaborators in the United States, Italy and Spain. The sample metadata nearly always contained a de-identified subject ID, COVID-19 status, age in years and sex. The prospective study material was composed of cDNA or gDNA derived from T cells, B-cell-depleted T cells, or PBMCs. The repertoires were released in a freely available public database meant as a resource for research on the immune response to SARS-CoV-2. The samples were drawn from the first 160 participants of the ongoing ImmuneRACE study and from some 1,300 subjects provided by 6 global collaborators. HLA class I and class II types, where available, came from metadata supplied by the sample provider rather than from assay-based typing. The dataset comprised deeply sampled blood TCRbeta repertoires from subjects exposed to, actively infected with, or recovered from COVID-19. The study at large found these results: Clinical and demographic metadata were provided uncurated, with the amount varying by source and participant.

Specimen: peripheral blood. This receptor was obtained from a man aged 55 to 70 with active or convalescent COVID-19. Here the chain combines TRBV28 and TRBJ1-5, with 7 middle bases fitting TRBD1. In nucleotides, the sequence is TGTGCCAGCAGTTTTGAGGGGGCGGGCAATCAGCCCCAGCATTTT. Its protein is CASSFEGAGNQPQHF.